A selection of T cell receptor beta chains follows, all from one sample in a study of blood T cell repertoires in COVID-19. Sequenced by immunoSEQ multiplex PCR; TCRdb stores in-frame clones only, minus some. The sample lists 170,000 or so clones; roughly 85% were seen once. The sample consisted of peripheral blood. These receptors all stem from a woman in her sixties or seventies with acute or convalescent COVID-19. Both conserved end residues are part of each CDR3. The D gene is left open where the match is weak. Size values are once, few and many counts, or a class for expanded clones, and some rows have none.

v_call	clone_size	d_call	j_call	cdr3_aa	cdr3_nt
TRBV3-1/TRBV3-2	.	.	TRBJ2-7	CASSPRRGLEQYF	TGTGCCAGCAGCCCCCGACGAGGGCTCGAGCAGTACTTC
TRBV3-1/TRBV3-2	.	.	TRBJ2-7	CASSLIQGEQYF	TGTGCCAGCAGCCTAATCCAGGGGGAGCAGTACTTC
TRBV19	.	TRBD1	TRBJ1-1	CASSVYRGKDTEAFF	TGTGCCAGTAGTGTTTACAGGGGCAAAGACACTGAAGCTTTCTTT
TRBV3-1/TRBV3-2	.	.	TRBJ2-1	CASSQDHTDTSSYNEQFF	TGTGCCAGCAGCCAAGATCACACCGACACCAGCTCCTACAATGAGCAGTTCTTC
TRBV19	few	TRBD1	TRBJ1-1	CASSTGQGAGAFF	TGTGCCAGTAGTACGGGACAGGGGGCGGGCGCTTTCTTT
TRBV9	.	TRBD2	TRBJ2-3	CASSPGLAGAGADTQYF	TGTGCCAGCAGCCCGGGACTAGCGGGAGCTGGGGCGGATACGCAGTATTTT
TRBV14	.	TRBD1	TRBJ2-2	CASSQVRQGVNTGELFF	TGTGCCAGCAGCCAAGTTAGACAGGGAGTAAACACCGGGGAGCTGTTTTTT
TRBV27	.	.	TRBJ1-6	CASKQGGNSPLHF	TGTGCCAGCAAGCAGGGAGGGAATTCACCCCTCCACTTT
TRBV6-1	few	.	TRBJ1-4	CASSDLEYSTNEKLFF	TGTGCCAGCAGTGACCTCGAGTACTCCACTAATGAAAAACTGTTTTTT
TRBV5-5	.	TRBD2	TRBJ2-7	CASSLGLASHYEQYF	TGTGCCAGCAGCTTAGGACTAGCGTCTCACTACGAGCAGTACTTC
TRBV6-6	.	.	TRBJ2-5	CASSYSTEQETQYF	TGTGCCAGCAGTTACTCCACGGAGCAAGAGACCCAGTACTTC
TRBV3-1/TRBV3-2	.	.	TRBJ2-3	CASSQGGAPTDTQYF	TGTGCCAGCAGCCAAGGGGGAGCCCCCACAGATACGCAGTATTTT
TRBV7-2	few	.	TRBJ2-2	CASSFYPVRQRSNTGELFF	TGTGCCAGCAGCTTCTATCCCGTAAGACAGAGGAGTAACACCGGGGAGCTGTTTTTT
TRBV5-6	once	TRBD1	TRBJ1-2	CASSLVEGAHYGYTF	TGTGCCAGCAGCTTGGTGGAGGGGGCACACTATGGCTACACCTTC
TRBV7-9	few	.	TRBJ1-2	CASSPTGAGYTF	TGTGCCAGCAGCCCGACAGGCGCTGGCTACACCTTC
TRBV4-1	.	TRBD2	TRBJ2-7	CASSQRVLGLAGSYEQYF	TGCGCCAGCAGCCAACGCGTCTTGGGACTAGCGGGCTCCTACGAGCAGTACTTC
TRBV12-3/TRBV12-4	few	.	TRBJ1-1	CASSARNPPVAFF	TGTGCCAGCAGTGCCAGGAATCCCCCCGTCGCTTTCTTT
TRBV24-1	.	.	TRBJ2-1	CATSDWTAYNEQFF	TGTGCCACCAGTGACTGGACAGCTTACAATGAGCAGTTCTTC
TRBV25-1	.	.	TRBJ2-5	CASSEWSAETQYF	TGTGCCAGCAGTGAATGGAGTGCGGAGACCCAGTACTTC
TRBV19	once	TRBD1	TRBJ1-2	CASSFGTGFYEDYGYTF	TGTGCCAGTAGTTTCGGGACAGGGTTTTACGAGGACTATGGCTACACCTTC
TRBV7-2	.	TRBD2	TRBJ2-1	CASSSLGAGGINEQFF	TGTGCCAGCAGCTCACTTGGCGCGGGAGGGATCAATGAGCAGTTCTTC
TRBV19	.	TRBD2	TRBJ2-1	CTQRGLAGGNEQFF	TGTACTCAACGGGGGCTAGCGGGAGGGAATGAGCAGTTCTTC
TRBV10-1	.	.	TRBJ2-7	CASSESINLVLDRQYF	TGCGCCAGCAGTGAGTCGATAAATTTGGTGTTAGATCGGCAGTACTTC
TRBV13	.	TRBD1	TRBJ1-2	CASRLVGTGVYGYTF	TGTGCCAGCAGATTAGTCGGGACAGGAGTCTATGGCTACACCTTC
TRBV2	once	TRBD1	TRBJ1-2	CASSRGQGGSSNYGYTF	TGTGCCAGCAGTCGCGGACAGGGAGGTTCCTCTAACTATGGCTACACCTTC
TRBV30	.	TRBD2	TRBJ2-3	CASQPATSGMDTQYF	TGTGCCTCCCAACCAGCCACTAGCGGGATGGATACGCAGTATTTT
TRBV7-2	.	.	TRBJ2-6	CASSPPRGSGANVLTF	TGTGCCAGCAGCCCCCCCCGCGGTAGCGGGGCCAACGTCCTGACTTTC
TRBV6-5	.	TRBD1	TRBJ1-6	CASTVTGSSPLHF	TGTGCCAGTACGGTGACAGGGAGCTCACCCCTCCACTTT
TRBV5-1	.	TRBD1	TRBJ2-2	CASSLEGQMVTGELFF	TGCGCCAGCAGCTTAGAGGGACAGATGGTCACCGGGGAGCTGTTTTTT
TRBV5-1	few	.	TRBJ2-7	CASSLQGSNYEQYF	TGCGCCAGCAGCTTACAGGGCTCGAACTACGAGCAGTACTTC
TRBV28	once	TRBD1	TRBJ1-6	CASSLGRYDRESNSPLHF	TGTGCCAGCAGTCTTGGGCGATATGACAGGGAAAGTAATTCACCCCTCCACTTT
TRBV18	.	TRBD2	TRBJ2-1	CASSSRGKRGISYNEQFF	TGTGCCAGCTCATCACGGGGTAAGCGGGGAATTTCCTACAATGAGCAGTTCTTC
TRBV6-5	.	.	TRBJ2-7	CASARGRVHEQYF	TGTGCCAGCGCCAGGGGCCGGGTTCACGAGCAGTACTTC
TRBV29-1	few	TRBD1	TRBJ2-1	CSALLGTGGVRFF	TGCAGCGCCCTGCTGGGGACAGGGGGGGTCCGGTTCTTC
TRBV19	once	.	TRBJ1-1	CASSQNRGTEAFF	TGTGCCAGTAGTCAAAACCGGGGCACTGAAGCTTTCTTT
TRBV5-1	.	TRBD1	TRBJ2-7	CASSLSLQGSSYEQYF	TGCGCCAGCAGCTTAAGCCTACAGGGGAGCTCCTACGAGCAGTACTTC
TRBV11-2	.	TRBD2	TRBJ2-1	CASSLLAGGALGGEQFF	TGTGCCAGCAGCTTGCTAGCGGGAGGGGCTCTAGGAGGTGAGCAGTTCTTC
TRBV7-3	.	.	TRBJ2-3	CASSLSGGPDTQYF	TGTGCCAGCAGCTTAAGTGGGGGCCCAGATACGCAGTATTTT
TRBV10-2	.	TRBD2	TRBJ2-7	CATRTEREYSYEQYF	TGCGCCACCCGGACCGAGCGGGAGTACTCCTACGAGCAGTACTTC
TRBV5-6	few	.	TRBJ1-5	CASSLKDSYNQPQHF	TGTGCCAGCAGCTTAAAAGACAGCTACAATCAGCCCCAGCATTTT
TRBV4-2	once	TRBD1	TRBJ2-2	CASSQAGQVNTGELFF	TGTGCCAGCAGCCAAGCGGGACAGGTTAACACCGGGGAGCTGTTTTTT
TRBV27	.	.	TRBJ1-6	CASSSRQAKRSPLHF	TGTGCCAGCAGTTCACGACAGGCCAAGAGGTCACCCCTCCACTTT
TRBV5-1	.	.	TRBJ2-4	CASSTAGGKNIQYF	TGCGCCAGCAGCACTGCCGGCGGCAAAAACATTCAGTACTTC
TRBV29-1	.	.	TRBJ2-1	CSGAYNEQFF	TGCAGCGGCGCCTACAATGAGCAGTTCTTC
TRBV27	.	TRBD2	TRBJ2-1	CASSLRGGNEQFF	TGTGCCAGCAGTTTACGGGGGGGCAATGAGCAGTTCTTC
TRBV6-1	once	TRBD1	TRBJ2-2	CASSEVRTGSLRTGELFF	TGTGCCAGCAGTGAAGTCCGGACAGGGTCCCTTAGGACCGGGGAGCTGTTTTTT
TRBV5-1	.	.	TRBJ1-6	CASSLATGSPLHF	TGCGCCAGCAGCTTGGCGACGGGTTCACCCCTCCACTTT
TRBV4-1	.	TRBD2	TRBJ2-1	CASSQDLGLGNNEQFF	TGCGCCAGCAGCCAAGATTTGGGACTAGGGAACAATGAGCAGTTCTTC
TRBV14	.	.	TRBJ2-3	CASSQATDWRRGASTDTQYF	TGTGCCAGCAGCCAAGCAACGGACTGGCGACGGGGGGCTAGCACAGATACGCAGTATTTT
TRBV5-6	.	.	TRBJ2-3	CASSFITSTPDTQYF	TGTGCCAGCAGCTTTATCACCTCTACCCCCGATACGCAGTATTTT
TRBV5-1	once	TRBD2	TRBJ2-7	CASSLETGGSSGEQYF	TGCGCCAGCAGCTTGGAGACGGGAGGGTCCTCTGGGGAGCAGTACTTC